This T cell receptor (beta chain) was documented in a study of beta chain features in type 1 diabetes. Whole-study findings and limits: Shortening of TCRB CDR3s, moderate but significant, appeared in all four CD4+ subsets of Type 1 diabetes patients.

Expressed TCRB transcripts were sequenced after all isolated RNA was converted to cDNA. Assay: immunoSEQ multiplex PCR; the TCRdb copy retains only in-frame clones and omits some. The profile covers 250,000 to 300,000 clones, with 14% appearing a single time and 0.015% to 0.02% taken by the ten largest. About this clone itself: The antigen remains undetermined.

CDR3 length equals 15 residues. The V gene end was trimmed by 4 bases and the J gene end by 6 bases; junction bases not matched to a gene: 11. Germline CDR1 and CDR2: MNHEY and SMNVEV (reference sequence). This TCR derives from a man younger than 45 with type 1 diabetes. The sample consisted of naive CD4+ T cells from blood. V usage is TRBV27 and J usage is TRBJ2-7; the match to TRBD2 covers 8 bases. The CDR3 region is CASSSASAGASEQYF. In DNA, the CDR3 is TGTGCCAGCAGTTCTGCCTCAGCGGGAGCCTCCGAGCAGTACTTC.